A single sample is the source of the 7 T cell receptor beta chains below, sequenced in a study of PD-1 blockade in classical Hodgkin lymphoma. Sequencing used immunoSEQ multiplex PCR; TCRdb keeps in-frame clones, though not all of them. The sample comprises under 40,000 clones, roughly nine tenths of which are singletons, and roughly 1.2% rests with the top ten. As to time point: newly diagnosed, previously untreated cHL patient sample. Isolation of CD4+ T cells from thawed PBMCs was performed by magnetic negative selection. The sequencing input was CD4+ T cells from blood. Receptors were obtained from a human donor with classical Hodgkin lymphoma.

The rearrangement links TRBV28 to TRBJ2-7, with TRBD2 matching 8 bases. The CDR3 runs to 15 residues. CDR1 is MDHEN and CDR2 is SYDVKM in the germline V gene. The J segment lost 12 bases and the V segment lost 7 bases, leaving 20 bases of the junction unmatched. The CDR3 is CASTPLSIAGSIPYF. For the CDR3, the DNA is TGTGCCAGCACTCCCCTTTCCATAGCGGGGTCAATCCCGTACTTC.

The chain joins TRBV5-1 to TRBJ1-3; no definite D call. CDR1 and CDR2 (germline): SGHRS, YFSETQ. The CDR3 extends over 16 amino acids. Trimming left V 4 bases short and J 0 bases short, with 14 bases between. CDR3 bases: TGCGCCAGCAGCACTCAGGCGCCGAACTCTGGAAACACCATATATTTT. Its translation is CASSTQAPNSGNTIYF.

The chain couples TRBV18 to TRBJ2-1; TRBD2 aligns across 9 bases. Looked up from germline, CDR1 is KGHSH and CDR2 is LQKENI. The CDR3 is made up of 14 amino acids. J was trimmed by 5 bases and V by 5 bases; bases with no gene match: 4. The chain's CDR3 is CASSSGGQDNEQFF. CDR3 in DNA: TGTGCCAGCTCAAGCGGGGGGCAGGACAATGAGCAGTTCTTC.

The chain carries TRBV5-6 and TRBJ2-7; 8 bases map to TRBD1. Germline CDR1 is SGHDT and CDR2 is YYEEEE. CDR3 size: 14 residues. The junction had 5 bases not matched to a gene; V was cut back by 4 bases and J by 2 bases. Here the CDR3 reads CASSPGTGPYEQYV. The CDR3 bases are TGTGCCAGCAGCCCAGGGACAGGACCCTACGAGCAGTACGTC.

V and J are TRBV2 and TRBJ2-1; 11 positions agree with TRBD1. The CDR3 runs to 14 residues. Trimming at V came to 4 bases and at J to 9 bases, leaving 5 bases not matched to a gene. Germline V gene data show CDR1 as SNHLY and CDR2 as FYNNEI. CDR3 coding DNA: TGTGCCAGCAGTGCGGACAGGGGGCACGGTGAGCAGTTCTTC. Its protein is CASSADRGHGEQFF.

The J gene is TRBJ1-2, the V gene TRBV19; TRBD1 agrees at 8 bases. Germline trimming cut 3 bases from V and 1 base from J; bases unmatched to any gene: 4. The CDR3 loop spans 15 amino acids. CDR1 and CDR2 from the germline V gene are LNHDA and SQIVND (reference sequence). CDR3 amino acids: CASSIGGTGNYGYTF. For the CDR3, the DNA is TGTGCCAGTAGTATCGGGGGGACAGGTAACTATGGCTACACCTTC.

This clone was picked up a small number of times. The chain recombines TRBV10-3 with TRBJ1-2, with a weak D call TRBD1 (6 bases). This CDR3 comprises 14 residues. Trimming pared 6 bases from V and 8 bases from J, leaving 19 bases between. Looked up from germline, CDR1 is ENHRY and CDR2 is SYGVKD. CDR3 residues: CAISGAQGFEGYTF. The CDR3, as DNA: TGTGCCATCAGCGGAGCACAGGGTTTCGAAGGCTACACCTTC.